This T cell receptor (beta chain) derives from a study of graft-versus-host responses after intestinal transplantation. Overall study: Uniformly, recipients were administered anti-thymocyte globulin induction with subsequent tacrolimus and steroids for about 3 years.

TCRdb's copy holds only in-frame clones and misses some; the assay was immunoSEQ multiplex PCR. The table lists 6,000 to 9,000 clones, 30% of them singletons. The CDR3 sequence is 14 residues long. Germline CDR1 is SGDLS and CDR2 is YYNGEE. V lost 4 bases, J lost 8 bases, and 7 bases stayed unmatched. Researchers placed approximately 200,000 CFSE-labeled responder cells in culture with approximately 200,000 irradiated, violet-dye-labeled stimulator cells. This material consisted of alloreactive CD4+ T cells from a mixed lymphocyte reaction culture, taken before transplantation. Documented subset: CFSE-low proliferating T cells sorted from roughly six-day pre-transplant mixed lymphocyte reaction (GvH or HvG direction). The source is a human patient who was an organ donor for intestinal transplantation. The chain links TRBV9 to TRBJ2-1, with 9 bases aligning to TRBD1. CDR3 sequence (DNA): TGTGCCAGCAGCTATACAGGGGGCGGGGATGAGCAGTTCTTC. This sequence encodes CASSYTGGGDEQFF.